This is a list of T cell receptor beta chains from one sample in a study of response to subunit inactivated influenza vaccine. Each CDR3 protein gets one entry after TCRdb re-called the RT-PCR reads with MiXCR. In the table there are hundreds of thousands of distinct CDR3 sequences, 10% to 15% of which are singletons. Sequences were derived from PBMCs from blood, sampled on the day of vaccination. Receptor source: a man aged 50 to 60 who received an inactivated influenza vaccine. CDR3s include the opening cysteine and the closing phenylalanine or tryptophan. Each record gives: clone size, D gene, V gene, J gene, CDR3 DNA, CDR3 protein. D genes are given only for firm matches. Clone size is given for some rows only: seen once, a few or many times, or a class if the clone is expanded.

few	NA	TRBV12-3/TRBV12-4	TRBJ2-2	TGTGCCAGCGCCCAGAGTAACACCGGGGAGCTGTTTTTT	CASAQSNTGELFF
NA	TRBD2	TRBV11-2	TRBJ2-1	TGTGCCAGCAGCCCGGGACTAGCGGGAGGGCCAAGTTACAATGAGCAGTTCTTC	CASSPGLAGGPSYNEQFF
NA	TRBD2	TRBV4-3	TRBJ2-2	TGCGCCAGCAGCCTAGCGGGGGAACCGAACACCGGGGAGCTGTTTTTT	CASSLAGEPNTGELFF
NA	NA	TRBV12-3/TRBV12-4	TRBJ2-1	TGTGCCAGCAGTTTAATCATCAATGAGCAGTTCTTC	CASSLIINEQFF
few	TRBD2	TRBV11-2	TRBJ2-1	TGTGCCAGCAGAACCCCGCGGGGGGGCCAGGCCTACAATGAGCAGTTCTTC	CASRTPRGGQAYNEQFF
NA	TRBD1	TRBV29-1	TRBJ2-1	TGCAGCGTTGGTGGCCCGGGACAGGGGAACACCTACAATGAGCAGTTCTTC	CSVGGPGQGNTYNEQFF
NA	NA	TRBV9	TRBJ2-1	TGTGCCAGCTGTGAATCGCACGACCATGAGCAGTTCTTC	CASCESHDHEQFF
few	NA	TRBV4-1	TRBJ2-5	TGCGCCAGCAGCCAAGATGCGGGGGCCCAACCTGTAACCCAGTACTTC	CASSQDAGAQPVTQYF
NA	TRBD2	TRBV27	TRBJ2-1	TGTGCCAGCAGTTATACTAGCGGGAGTAAGAATGAGCAGTTCTTC	CASSYTSGSKNEQFF
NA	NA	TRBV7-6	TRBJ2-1	TGTGCCAGCAGGGAAACGGTGTTTGGGAATGAGCAGTTCTTC	CASRETVFGNEQFF
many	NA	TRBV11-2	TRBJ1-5	TGTGCCAGCAGCTTATCGGACGTTGGTAATAGCAATCAGCCCCAGCATTTT	CASSLSDVGNSNQPQHF
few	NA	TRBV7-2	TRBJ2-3	TGTGCCAGCAGCTTATCACTACACACAGATACGCAGTATTTT	CASSLSLHTDTQYF
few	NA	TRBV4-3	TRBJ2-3	TGCGCCAGCAGTCCCAGGAGCTACACAGATACGCAGTATTTT	CASSPRSYTDTQYF
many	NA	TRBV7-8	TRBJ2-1	TGTGCCAGCAGCCACCGGGCCAATGAGCAGTTCTTC	CASSHRANEQFF
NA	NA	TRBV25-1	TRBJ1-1	TGTGCCAGCAGTGAATCTGACGGGCAAGCTTTCTTT	CASSESDGQAFF
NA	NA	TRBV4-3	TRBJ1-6	TGCGCCAGCAGCCCAGCCCTATCCGCCGAGGGGGTCCACTTT	CASSPALSAEGVHF
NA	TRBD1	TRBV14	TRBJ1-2	TGTGCCAGCAGCCGCCAGACAGGGAACTATGGCTACACCTTC	CASSRQTGNYGYTF
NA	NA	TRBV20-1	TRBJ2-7	TGCAGTGCAGCAAAGTTGGGACTGAACTACGAGCAGTACTTC	CSAAKLGLNYEQYF
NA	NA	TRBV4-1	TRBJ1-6	TGCGCCAGCAGCCAAGATGGGGGGATCGTCTTTAATTCACCCCTCCACTTT	CASSQDGGIVFNSPLHF
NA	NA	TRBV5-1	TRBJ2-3	TGCGCCAGCAGCTTACAGGGCTCCCTGCGCACAGATACGCAGTATTTT	CASSLQGSLRTDTQYF
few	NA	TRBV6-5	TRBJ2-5	TGTGCCAGCAGTTACGGAGAGCGGAAGACCCAGTACTTC	CASSYGERKTQYF
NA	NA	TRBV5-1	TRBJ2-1	TGCGCCAGCAGCTCGTCTTATGAGCAGTTCTTC	CASSSSYEQFF
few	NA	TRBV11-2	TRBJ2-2	TGTGCCAGCAGCCCTTGGGGTGAGGCCGGGGAGCTGTTTTTT	CASSPWGEAGELFF
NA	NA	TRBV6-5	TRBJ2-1	TGTGCCAGCAGTTACTGGGCGGCGCGGGGCAGCAATGAGCAGTTCTTC	CASSYWAARGSNEQFF
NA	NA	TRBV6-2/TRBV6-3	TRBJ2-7	TGTGCCAGCAGTTTTGTCCTCCCACGCGAAACATCCTACGAGCAGTACTTC	CASSFVLPRETSYEQYF
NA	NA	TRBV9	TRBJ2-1	TGTGCCAGCAGCGTAGGGCTCTTGCTTTCGGGCAATGAGCAGTTCTTC	CASSVGLLLSGNEQFF
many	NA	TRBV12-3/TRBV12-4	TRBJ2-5	TGTGCCAGCAGTCCAAGGGACGGATCAATTGTCCAGTACTTC	CASSPRDGSIVQYF
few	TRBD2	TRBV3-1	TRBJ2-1	TGTGCCAGCAGCCAAGCCGGTCGGGCGGGAGGGCCTGATGAGCAGTTCTTC	CASSQAGRAGGPDEQFF
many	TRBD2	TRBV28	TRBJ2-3	TGTGCCAGCAGTCTCGGGACTAGCGGGAGGGATACGCAGTATTTT	CASSLGTSGRDTQYF
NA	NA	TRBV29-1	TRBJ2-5	TGCAGCGTAAGGGGGGGAAGCCAAGAGACCCAGTACTTC	CSVRGGSQETQYF
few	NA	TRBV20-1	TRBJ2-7	TGCAGTGCTAGACCCGACAGCCGCTACGAGCAGTACTTC	CSARPDSRYEQYF
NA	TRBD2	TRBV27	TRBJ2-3	TGTGCCAGCAGGAGCGGGGGCGGCACAGATACGCAGTATTTT	CASRSGGGTDTQYF
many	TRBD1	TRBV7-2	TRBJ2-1	TGTGCCAGCAGCTTAGCCCCTACAGGGGTAGGAAATGAGCAGTTCTTC	CASSLAPTGVGNEQFF
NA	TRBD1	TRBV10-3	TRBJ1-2	TGTGCCACCGCGAGAGGGACAGGGTTTGGCTACACCTTC	CATARGTGFGYTF
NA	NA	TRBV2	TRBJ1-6	TGTGCCAGCAATGGAAACAGGGATTCACCCCTCCACTTT	CASNGNRDSPLHF
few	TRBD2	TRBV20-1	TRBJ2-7	TGCAGTGCTAGAGGGACTAGCGGGAGGAACGAGCAGTACTTC	CSARGTSGRNEQYF
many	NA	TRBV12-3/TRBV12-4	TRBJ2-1	TGTGCCAGCAGTTTACGCAATGAGCAGTTCTTC	CASSLRNEQFF
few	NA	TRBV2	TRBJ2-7	TGTGCCAGCAGTGAAAGGGCGGACTGGGCCTTAATTCACGAGCAGTACTTC	CASSERADWALIHEQYF
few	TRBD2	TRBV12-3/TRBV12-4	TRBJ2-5	TGTGCCAGCAGCCAGACTAGCGGGGTAGGGACCCAGTACTTC	CASSQTSGVGTQYF
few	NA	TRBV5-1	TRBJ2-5	TGCGCCAGCAGCTTGGCGGACCCTAGGGCAGAGACCCAGTACTTC	CASSLADPRAETQYF
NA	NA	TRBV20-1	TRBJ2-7	TGCAGTGCTAGAGTGGGATCTTTCTACGAGCAGTACTTC	CSARVGSFYEQYF
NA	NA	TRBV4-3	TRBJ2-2	TGCGGCAGCAGCCAACTGTCGAACACCGGGGAGCTGTTTTTT	CGSSQLSNTGELFF
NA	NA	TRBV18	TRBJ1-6	TGTGCCAGCTCACCACTACAGCTCGCTCGCCTCCACTTT	CASSPLQLARLHF
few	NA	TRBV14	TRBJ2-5	TGTGCCAGCAGCCAATCCGGCGGAGGGAAGATTCAAGAGACCCAGTACTTC	CASSQSGGGKIQETQYF
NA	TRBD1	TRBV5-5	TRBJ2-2	TGTGCCAGCAGCTCTATTTTGGGACAGGGTGTTTCGGGGGAGCTGTTTTTT	CASSSILGQGVSGELFF